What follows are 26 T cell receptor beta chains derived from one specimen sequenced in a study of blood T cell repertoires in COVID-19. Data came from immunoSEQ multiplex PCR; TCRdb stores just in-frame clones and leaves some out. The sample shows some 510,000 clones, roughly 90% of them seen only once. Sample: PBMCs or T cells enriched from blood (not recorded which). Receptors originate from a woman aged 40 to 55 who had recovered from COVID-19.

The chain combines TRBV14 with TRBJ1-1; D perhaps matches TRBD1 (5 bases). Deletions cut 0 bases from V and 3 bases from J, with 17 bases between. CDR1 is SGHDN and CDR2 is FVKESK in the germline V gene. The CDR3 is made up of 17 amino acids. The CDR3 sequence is CASSQERTLMGHTEAFF. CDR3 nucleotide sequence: TGTGCCAGCAGCCAAGAAAGGACGTTGATGGGGCACACTGAAGCTTTCTTT.

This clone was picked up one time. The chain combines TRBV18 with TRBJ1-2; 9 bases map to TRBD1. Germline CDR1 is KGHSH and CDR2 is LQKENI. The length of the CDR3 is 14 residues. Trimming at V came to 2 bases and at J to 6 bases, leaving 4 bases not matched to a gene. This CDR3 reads CASSPFTGGDGYTF. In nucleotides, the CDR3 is TGTGCCAGCTCACCATTTACAGGGGGCGATGGCTACACCTTC.

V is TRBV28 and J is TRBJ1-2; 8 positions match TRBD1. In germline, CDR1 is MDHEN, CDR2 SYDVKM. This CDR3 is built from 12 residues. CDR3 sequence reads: CWAGGRGYGYTF. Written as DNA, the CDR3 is TGTTGGGCAGGGGGCAGGGGCTATGGCTACACCTTC.

The CDR3 region is CAGMDRVYGYTF. In DNA form, the CDR3 reads TGTGCCGGTATGGACAGAGTCTATGGCTACACCTTC. V gene TRBV28 combines with J gene TRBJ1-2; TRBD1 is a possible D gene (6 bases). V was cut by 11 bases and J by 4 bases, with 14 bases left in between. CDR1 is MDHEN and CDR2 is SYDVKM in the germline V gene. The CDR3 has 12 amino acids.

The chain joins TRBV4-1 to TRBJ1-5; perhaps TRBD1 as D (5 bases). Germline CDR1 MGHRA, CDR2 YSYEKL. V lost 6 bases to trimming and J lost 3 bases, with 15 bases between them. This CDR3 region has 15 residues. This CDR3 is CASRPLHRPNQPQHF. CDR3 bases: TGCGCCAGCAGACCTCTCCACAGGCCCAATCAGCCCCAGCATTTT.

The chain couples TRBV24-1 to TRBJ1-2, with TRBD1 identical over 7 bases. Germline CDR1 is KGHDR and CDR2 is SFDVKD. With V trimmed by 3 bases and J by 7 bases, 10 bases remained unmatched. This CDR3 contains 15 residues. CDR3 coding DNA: TGTGCCACCAGTGATGCCCTAGGACAGGTCGCTGGCTACACCTTC. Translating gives CATSDALGQVAGYTF.

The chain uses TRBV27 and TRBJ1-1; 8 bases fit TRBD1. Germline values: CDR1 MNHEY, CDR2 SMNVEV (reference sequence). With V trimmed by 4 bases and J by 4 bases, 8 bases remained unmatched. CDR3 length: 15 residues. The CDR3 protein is CASSSSVQGVTEAFF. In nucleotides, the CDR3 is TGTGCCAGCAGTTCGTCCGTACAGGGGGTCACTGAAGCTTTCTTT.

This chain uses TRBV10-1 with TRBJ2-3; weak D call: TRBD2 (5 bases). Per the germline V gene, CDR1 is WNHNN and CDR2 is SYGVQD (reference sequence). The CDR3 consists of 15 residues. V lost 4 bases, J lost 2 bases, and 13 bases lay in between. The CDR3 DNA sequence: TGCGCCAGCAGTGGAGGGCTCCAACACACAGATACGCAGTATTTT. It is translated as CASSGGLQHTDTQYF.

In nucleotides, the CDR3 is TGTGCCAGTAGTATTTTCAGGGGGCAGGGGACTGAAGCTTTCTTT. It translates to CASSIFRGQGTEAFF. The V and J genes are TRBV19 and TRBJ1-1; 8 nucleotides line up with TRBD1. Germline V gene data show CDR1 as LNHDA and CDR2 as SQIVND (reference sequence). After removal of 3 bases from V and 5 bases from J, the junction contained 8 bases not matched to a gene. The CDR3 is 15 amino acids.

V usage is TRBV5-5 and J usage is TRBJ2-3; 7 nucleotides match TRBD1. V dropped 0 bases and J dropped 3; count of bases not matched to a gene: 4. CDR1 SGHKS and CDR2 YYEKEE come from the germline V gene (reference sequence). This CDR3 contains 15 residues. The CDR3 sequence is CASSLVTGPTDTQYF. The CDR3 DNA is TGTGCCAGCAGCTTGGTGACAGGGCCAACAGATACGCAGTATTTT.

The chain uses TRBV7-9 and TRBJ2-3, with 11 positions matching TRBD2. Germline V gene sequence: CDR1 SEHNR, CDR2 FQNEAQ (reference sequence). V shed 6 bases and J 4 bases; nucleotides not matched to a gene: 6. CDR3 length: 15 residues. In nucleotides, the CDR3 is TGTGCCAGCAGTCCCACTAGCGGGAGTCCAGATACGCAGTATTTT. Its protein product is CASSPTSGSPDTQYF.

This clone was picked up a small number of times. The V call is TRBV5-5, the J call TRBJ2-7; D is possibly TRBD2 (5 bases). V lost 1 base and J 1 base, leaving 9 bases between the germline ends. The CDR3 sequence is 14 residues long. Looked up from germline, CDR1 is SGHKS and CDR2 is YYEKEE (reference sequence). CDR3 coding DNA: TGTGCCAGCAGCTTGACCGGGAATTCCTACGAGCAGTACTTC. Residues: CASSLTGNSYEQYF.

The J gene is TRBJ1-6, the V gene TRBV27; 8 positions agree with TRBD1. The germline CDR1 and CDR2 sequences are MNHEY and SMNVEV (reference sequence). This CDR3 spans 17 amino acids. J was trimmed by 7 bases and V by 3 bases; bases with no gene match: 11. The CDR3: CASSFFPAGGDNSPLHF. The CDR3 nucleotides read TGTGCCAGCAGTTTCTTCCCGGCAGGGGGCGACAATTCACCCCTCCACTTT.

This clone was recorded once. Here the CDR3 DNA reads TGTGCCAGCAGCGTCTCTGGACAGGGGGTGTATGAAAAACTGTTTTTT. It specifies CASSVSGQGVYEKLFF. The J gene is TRBJ1-4, the V gene TRBV9; 10 bases are a match to TRBD1. The CDR3 runs 16 residues. Germline trimming cut 2 bases from V and 6 bases from J; bases unmatched to any gene: 7. The germline gives CDR1 SGDLS, CDR2 YYNGEE.

CDR3 protein: CASSAHPGTGEFEQYF. The CDR3 nucleotides are TGTGCCAGCAGCGCCCACCCCGGGACAGGGGAGTTTGAGCAGTACTTC. The chain has TRBV5-4 and TRBJ2-7; 10 nucleotides match TRBD1. The J segment lost 7 bases and the V segment lost 4 bases, leaving 14 bases of the junction unmatched. This CDR3 is built from 16 residues. Germline-derived CDR1 and CDR2 are SGHNT and YYREEE (reference sequence).

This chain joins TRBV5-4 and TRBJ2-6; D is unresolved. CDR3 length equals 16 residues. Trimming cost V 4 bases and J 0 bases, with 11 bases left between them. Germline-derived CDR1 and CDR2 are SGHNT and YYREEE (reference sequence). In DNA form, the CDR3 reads TGTGCCAGCAGCAAAGAGCGCCACTCTGGGGCCAACGTCCTGACTTTC. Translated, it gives CASSKERHSGANVLTF.

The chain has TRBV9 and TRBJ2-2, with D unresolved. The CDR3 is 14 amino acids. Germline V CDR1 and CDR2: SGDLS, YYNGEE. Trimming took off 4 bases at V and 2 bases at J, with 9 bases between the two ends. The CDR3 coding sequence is TGTGCCAGCAGCTCCAACATTAACACCGGGGAGCTGTTTTTT. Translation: CASSSNINTGELFF.

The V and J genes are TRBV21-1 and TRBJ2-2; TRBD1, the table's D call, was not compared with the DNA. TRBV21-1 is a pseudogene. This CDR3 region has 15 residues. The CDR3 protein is CASSIGQGGAGELFF. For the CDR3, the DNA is TGTGCCAGCAGCATTGGACAGGGAGGAGCCGGGGAGCTGTTTTTT.

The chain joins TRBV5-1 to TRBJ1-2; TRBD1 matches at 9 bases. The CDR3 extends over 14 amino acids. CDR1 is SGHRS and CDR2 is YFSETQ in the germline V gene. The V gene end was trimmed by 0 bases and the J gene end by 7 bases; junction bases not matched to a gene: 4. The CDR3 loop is CASSLEGQGLGYTF. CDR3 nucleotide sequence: TGCGCCAGCAGCTTGGAGGGACAGGGCCTTGGCTACACCTTC.

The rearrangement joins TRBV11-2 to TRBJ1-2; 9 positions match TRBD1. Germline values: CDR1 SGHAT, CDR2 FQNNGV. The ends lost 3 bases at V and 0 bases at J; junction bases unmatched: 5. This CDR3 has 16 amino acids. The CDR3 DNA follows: TGTGCCAGCAGCTTGAACAGGGGGCCCCCTAACTATGGCTACACCTTC. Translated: CASSLNRGPPNYGYTF.

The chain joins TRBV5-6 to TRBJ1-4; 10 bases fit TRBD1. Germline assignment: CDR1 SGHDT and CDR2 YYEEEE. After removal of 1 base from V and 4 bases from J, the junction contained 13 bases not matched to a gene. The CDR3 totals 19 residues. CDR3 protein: CASSLSLRTGGAGNEKLFF. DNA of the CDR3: TGTGCCAGCAGCTTGAGTCTACGGACAGGGGGTGCGGGTAATGAAAAACTGTTTTTT. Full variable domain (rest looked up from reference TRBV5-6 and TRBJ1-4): DAGVTQSPTHLIKTRGQQVTLRCSPKSGHDTVSWYQQALGQGPQFIFQYYEEEERQRGNFPDRFSGHQFPNYSSELNVNALLLGDSALYLCASSLSLRTGGAGNEKLFFGSGTQLSVL.

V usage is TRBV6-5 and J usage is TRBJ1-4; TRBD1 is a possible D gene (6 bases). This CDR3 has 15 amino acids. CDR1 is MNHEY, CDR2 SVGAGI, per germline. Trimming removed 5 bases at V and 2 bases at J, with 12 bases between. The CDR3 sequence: CASSPKRGTNEKLFF. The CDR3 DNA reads TGTGCCAGCAGTCCGAAAAGGGGGACTAATGAAAAACTGTTTTTT.

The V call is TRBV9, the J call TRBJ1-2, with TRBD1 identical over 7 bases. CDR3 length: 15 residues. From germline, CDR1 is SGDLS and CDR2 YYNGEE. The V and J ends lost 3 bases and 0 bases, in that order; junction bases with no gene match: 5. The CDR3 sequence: CASSGRQGANYGYTF. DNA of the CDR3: TGTGCCAGCAGCGGTCGACAGGGAGCTAACTATGGCTACACCTTC.

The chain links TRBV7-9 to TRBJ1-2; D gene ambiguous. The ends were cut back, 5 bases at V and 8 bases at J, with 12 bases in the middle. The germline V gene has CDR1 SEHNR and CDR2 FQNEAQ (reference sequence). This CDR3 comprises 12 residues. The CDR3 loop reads CASSVISVGYTF. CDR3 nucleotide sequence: TGTGCCAGCAGCGTCATTAGCGTCGGCTACACCTTC.

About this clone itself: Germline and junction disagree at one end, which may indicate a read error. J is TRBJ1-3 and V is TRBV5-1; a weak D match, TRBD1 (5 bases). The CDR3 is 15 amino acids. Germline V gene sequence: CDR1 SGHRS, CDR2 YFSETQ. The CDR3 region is CASSLGVALGNTIYF. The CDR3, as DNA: TGCGCCAGCAGTTTGGGGGTAGCGTTGGGAAACACCATATATTTT.

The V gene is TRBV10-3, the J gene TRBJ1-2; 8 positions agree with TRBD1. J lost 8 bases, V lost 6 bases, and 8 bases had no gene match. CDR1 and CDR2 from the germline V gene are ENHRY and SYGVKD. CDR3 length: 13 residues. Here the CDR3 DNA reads TGTGCCATCAGCCTAGGACAGGGAGGAGGCTACACCTTC. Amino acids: CAISLGQGGGYTF.